The subject of this entry is one TCR beta chain. Its recognized antigen is unknown. Per-base qualities were not stored, and no clone one base away is much larger. This entry comes from a study of shared clonotypes between healthy human individuals (dated by TCRdb to about 2020). The study in broad terms: A couple of women and three men aged 18 to 49 years were included in the cohort. The study deeply sequenced blood TCR repertoires of about 5 healthy adults to estimate repertoire size and the extent of clonotype sharing between individuals. Per donor, leukapheresis produced somewhere between about 0.85 and 9.5 billion PBMCs. To increase sequencing depth and limit assay-specific biases, different laboratories used diverse techniques to prepare libraries and sequence TCR repertoires. For each donor, CD4 naive and CD4 memory were each given three plates, CD8 naive was given two plates, and CD8 memory was given one plate. What the study reported, not specific to this receptor: Compared with non-shared clonotypes, clonotypes shared by all four sorted-subset donors had higher generation probabilities. Based on pairwise subsampling, the degree of clonotype sharing among donors was expected to be affected by sequencing depth. Naive subsets generally had larger estimated clonotype richness than memory subsets did. Across four donors, 4.5% to 6.5% of naive CD4, approximately 3.6% of naive CD8, 2.3% of memory CD4, and under 0.45% of memory CD8 clonotypes were shared. Because the study included a small number of donors, the genetic and exposure-history diversity represented was limited. Rarefaction of sorted-subset datasets indicated incomplete sequencing despite the large sequencing depth. Only blood was sampled, and tissue TCR repertoires likely differ from those in blood.

The donors were healthy, HIV-negative adults who had no recently reported acute infections or vaccinations. All donors were Caucasian adults living in Nashville, Tennessee, USA. CD4+ T cells were enriched by magnetic negative selection; naive cells were then positively selected on CD45RA, and the negative fraction formed the memory subset. Blood was obtained by leukapheresis, after which PBMCs were separated by Ficoll-Histopaque density gradient centrifugation and cryopreserved in liquid nitrogen vapor phase. Purity and quantity of every magnetically sorted T cell population were checked by analytical flow cytometry. Genomic DNA was isolated from every sorted fraction and measured by UV absorbance on a Nanodrop 2000c. The CDR1 and CDR2 encoded by the germline V gene are LGHNA and YNFKEQ. Taken from cysteine to phenylalanine, the CDR3 has 15 residues. Of the read, only the CDR3 DNA is kept; its 45 bases are in frame from base 1. V sheds 0 bases and J sheds 7 bases, leaving 15 bases between their ends.

Using the deep immunoSEQ assay, multiplex PCR amplified TCR CDR3 regions from genomic DNA. For each cell subset, the extracted genomic DNA was distributed evenly across all wells of several immunoSEQ 96-well plates, and each plate served as one replicate. For sorted subsets, approximately 0.2 ug of genomic DNA, equivalent to roughly 30,000 T cell genomes, went into each replicate PCR. Purified libraries were quantified with a Qubit 3.0 fluorometer, sized on a Bioanalyzer 2100, and re-quantified with the KAPA Library Quantification kit. Every immunoSEQ 96-well plate was sequenced on a separate single-read 150-cycle Illumina NextSeq 550 flow cell. As for the authors' bioinformatics: Because only junctional sequences without quality scores were contained in the immunoSEQ output, filtering matching that applied to full-length reads could not be performed. Sequences were annotated with PyIR, a Python wrapper for IgBLAST v1.9, and V/J genes and CDR3 were assigned using IMGT germline references. Reads were removed for weak V/J assignments (E-value above 1e-6), missing CDR3, stop codons, out-of-frame junctions, or ambiguous translated residues. V3J clonotypes were defined as sequences sharing an identical inferred V gene, J gene, and CDR3 amino acid sequence. Percentage overlap between repertoires was computed as shared unique clonotypes divided by the size of the smaller repertoire. Three approaches were used to assess repertoire richness: RTK rarefaction, the Chao1 estimator, and Recon v2.1 estimates of unobserved clonotypes. OLGA was used to compute generation probabilities for all TCRbeta clonotypes that the gDNA method yielded from a few donors. Entries here come from immuneACCESS through TCRdb and include only in-frame sequences with V and J called. Some clones fail to appear in such tables; in the studies checked, an unresolved V gene covers under half of the shortfall, and the cause of the remainder is unknown. V and J calls plus clone size are reproduced from that table; the DNA served to infer D and trimming. This sample lists approximately 2.5 million clones; over 85% were detected once. The biggest ten clones account for about 0.38% of the sample.

The sequence joins TRBV4-2 to TRBJ1-2, with the D gene not confidently named. The source is a man younger than 35 in good health. Some clones in this sample may be carry-over from other donors' samples. What was sequenced was naive CD4+ T cells from PBMCs. This specimen's cell subset or site label, per the study, means: CD45RA+ positively selected. The encoded CDR3 is CASSQERTGLSGYTF. The nucleotides are TGTGCCAGCAGCCAAGAAAGGACCGGTCTCTCTGGCTACACCTTC.